The next 20 T cell receptor beta chains were all read from a single sample in a study of control samples from healthy donors and cancer patients. Using immunoSEQ multiplex PCR, the repertoire was profiled, and TCRdb retains in-frame clones only, with some absent. The sample has approximately 130,000 clones, roughly 89% seen once; the top ten hold 12%. Specimen: blood. The receptors come from a man aged 30 to 39 in good health.

This chain links TRBV7-8 with TRBJ1-5; maybe TRBD1 (5 bases). This CDR3 is 15 amino acids long. The ends were cut back, 0 bases at V and 5 bases at J, with 11 bases in the middle. The germline gives CDR1 SGHVS, CDR2 FQNEAQ. The CDR3 region is CASSLASRVDQPQHF. Here the CDR3 DNA reads TGTGCCAGCAGCTTAGCCTCCAGGGTGGATCAGCCCCAGCATTTT.

V is TRBV27 and J is TRBJ1-4; maybe TRBD1 (5 bases). The CDR3 has 17 amino acids. The germline V gene has CDR1 MNHEY and CDR2 SMNVEV (reference sequence). Trimming stripped 3 bases from V and 5 bases from J, with 19 bases between. The CDR3 nucleotides read TGTGCCAGCAGTTTTTCCCCACCAGTCGGGGGAAATGAAAAACTGTTTTTT. It yields the protein CASSFSPPVGGNEKLFF.

The chain joins TRBV5-1 to TRBJ2-6; possible D gene TRBD1, 5 bases. V was clipped by 5 bases and J by 0 bases, with 12 bases between them. The CDR3 is 16 residues long. CDR1 and CDR2 from the germline V gene are SGHRS and YFSETQ. CDR3 sequence reads: CASSLDTFSGANVLTF. CDR3 sequence (DNA): TGCGCCAGCAGTCTGGACACGTTCTCTGGGGCCAACGTCCTGACTTTC. Supplemented by reference TRBV5-1 and TRBJ2-6, the full variable domain reads KAGVTQTPRYLIKTRGQQVTLSCSPISGHRSVSWYQQTPGQGLQFLFEYFSETQRNKGNFPGRFSGRQFSNSRSEMNVSTLELGDSALYLCASSLDTFSGANVLTFGAGSRLTVL.

This clone was detected a few times. The CDR3, as DNA: TGTGCCAGCAGCTTGGGACAGGGAAACAATCAGCCCCAGCATTTT. This translates into CASSLGQGNNQPQHF. The chain is built from TRBV5-6 and TRBJ1-5, with 7 bases fitting TRBD1. Germline lookup yields CDR1 SGHDT and CDR2 YYEEEE. J gave up 3 bases and V 0 bases, and 3 bases lay outside the gene matches. The CDR3 runs to 15 residues.

This clone was observed once. The rearrangement uses TRBV2 and TRBJ1-6; D remains unclear. Germline CDR1 SNHLY, CDR2 FYNNEI. CDR3 length equals 13 residues. Trimming stripped 0 bases from V and 12 bases from J, with 9 bases between. The DNA of the CDR3 is TGTGCCAGCAGTGAAGCGGTCAAAGGACCCCTCCACTTT. Protein product: CASSEAVKGPLHF.

This CDR3 is CASSSRGRQAYEQYF. The CDR3 region has the DNA TGTGCCAGCAGCTCCCGAGGACGCCAAGCCTACGAGCAGTACTTC. V usage is TRBV7-9 and J usage is TRBJ2-7; D is unresolved. V lost 4 bases, J lost 2 bases, and 15 bases lay in between. The CDR3 runs 15 residues. The germline V gene has CDR1 SEHNR and CDR2 FQNEAQ (reference sequence).

CDR3 loop: CASRTGDGYTF. CDR3 coding DNA: TGTGCCAGCCGGACTGGAGATGGCTACACCTTC. This chain connects TRBV19 to TRBJ1-2; D is undetermined. V was clipped by 9 bases and J by 6 bases, with 11 bases between them. Germline CDR1 is LNHDA and CDR2 is SQIVND (reference sequence). The CDR3 has 11 residues.

The V gene is TRBV12-3 or TRBV12-4, the J gene TRBJ1-1; 7 nucleotides agree with TRBD1. V lost 5 bases, J lost 9 bases, and 9 bases stayed unmatched. The CDR3 consists of 13 residues. The CDR3 is CASSPTGATQAFF. DNA of the CDR3: TGTGCCAGCAGTCCTACAGGGGCTACTCAAGCTTTCTTT.

This chain uses TRBV20-1 with TRBJ2-1; D not certain. Germline values: CDR1 DFQATT, CDR2 SNEGSKA (reference sequence). The V gene lost 6 bases and the J gene lost 9 bases, with 12 bases spanning the gap. This CDR3 region has 11 residues. As DNA, the CDR3 is TGCAGTGCGCAGGCACTTAGTGAGCAGTTCTTC. Translation gives CSAQALSEQFF.

V and J are TRBV14 and TRBJ2-5, with D perhaps TRBD2 (5 bases). The CDR3 is 17 residues long. Trimming removed 2 bases at V and 1 base at J, with 17 bases between. Germline CDR1 and CDR2: SGHDN and FVKESK. DNA for the CDR3: TGTGCCAGCAGCCAAAGAGGGTTTGGGTCCTTCCAAGAGACCCAGTACTTC. This gives the protein CASSQRGFGSFQETQYF.

The V and J genes are TRBV5-4 and TRBJ1-2; 7 bases fit TRBD1. The CDR3 runs to 14 residues. The junction had 4 bases not matched to a gene; V was cut back by 0 bases and J by 5 bases. From germline, CDR1 is SGHNT and CDR2 YYREEE (reference sequence). The CDR3 spells CASSLENRGYGYTF. The CDR3 region has the DNA TGTGCCAGCAGCTTGGAAAACAGGGGTTATGGCTACACCTTC.

V is TRBV7-2 and J is TRBJ2-5, with a tentative D call TRBD2 (7 bases). The CDR3 sequence is 16 residues long. Germline values: CDR1 SGHTA, CDR2 FQGNSA. V gave up 4 bases and J gave up 4 bases, with 19 bases separating them. The CDR3 DNA is TGTGCCAGCAGCTCCGAGAGTGGGCGGGGGCGAGAGACCCAGTACTTC. It is translated as CASSSESGRGRETQYF.

The chain carries TRBV7-7 and TRBJ2-5; 7 bases match TRBD2. The junction had 3 bases not matched to a gene; V was cut back by 4 bases and J by 1 base. The CDR3 contains 14 residues. Germline V gene data show CDR1 as SSHAT and CDR2 as FNYEAQ (reference sequence). DNA for the CDR3: TGTGCCAGCAGCTCGGGAGGAATCCAAGAGACCCAGTACTTC. This gives the protein CASSSGGIQETQYF.

The V call is TRBV24-1, the J call TRBJ1-5; 10 bases are a match to TRBD1. The CDR3 has 16 residues. CDR1 is KGHDR, CDR2 SFDVKD, per germline. V lost 2 bases to trimming and J lost 2 bases; unmatched junction nucleotides: 2. The CDR3 is CATSDSGTGGNQPQHF. The CDR3 DNA reads TGTGCCACCAGTGATTCCGGGACAGGGGGCAATCAGCCCCAGCATTTT.

The CDR3 nucleotides are TGTGCCAGCAAGAGTAGGCGGGACAGCTACGAGCAGTACTTC. It is translated as CASKSRRDSYEQYF. This chain uses TRBV27 with TRBJ2-7; D may be TRBD1 (7 bases). Germline V gives CDR1 MNHEY, CDR2 SMNVEV (reference sequence). This CDR3 comprises 14 residues. V lost 7 bases, J lost 3 bases, and 16 bases lay in between.

CDR3 sequence (DNA): TGTGCCAGCAGTAGGAGAAAGGGGGCGAACACTGAAGCTTTCTTT. Amino acid sequence: CASSRRKGANTEAFF. The V and J genes are TRBV11-2 and TRBJ1-1, with 7 bases identical to TRBD1. Germline CDR1 reads SGHAT; CDR2 reads FQNNGV. The CDR3 loop spans 15 amino acids. Trimming cost V 6 bases and J 1 base; bases outside gene matches: 8. The whole variable domain, remainder taken from reference TRBV11-2 and TRBJ1-1, is EAGVAQSPRYKIIEKRQSVAFWCNPISGHATLYWYQQILGQGPKLLIQFQNNGVVDDSQLPKDRFSAERLKGVDSTLKIQPAKLEDSAVYLCASSRRKGANTEAFFGQGTRLTVV.

The V and J genes are TRBV9 and TRBJ1-3; D call uncertain. V shed 4 bases and J shed 4 bases, with 9 bases lying between them. CDR3 length: 13 amino acids. Germline loops: CDR1 SGDLS, CDR2 YYNGEE. The CDR3 is CASSFGSGNTIYF. In DNA form, the CDR3 reads TGTGCCAGCAGCTTCGGGAGCGGAAACACCATATATTTT. Looking up the rest from reference TRBV9 and TRBJ1-3 gives the full variable domain: DSGVTQTPKHLITATGQRVTLRCSPRSGDLSVYWYQQSLDQGLQFLIQYYNGEERAKGNILERFSAQQFPDLHSELNLSSLELGDSALYFCASSFGSGNTIYFGEGSWLTVV.

J is TRBJ1-4 and V is TRBV5-1; 7 bases line up with TRBD1. Germline values: CDR1 SGHRS, CDR2 YFSETQ. Germline trimming cut 0 bases from V and 10 bases from J; bases unmatched to any gene: 12. This CDR3 comprises 16 residues. CDR3 residues: CASSLAADRVSSKLFF. Here the CDR3 DNA reads TGCGCCAGCAGCTTGGCCGCAGACAGGGTGTCGTCAAAACTGTTTTTT.

The V gene is TRBV19, the J gene TRBJ2-2; TRBD2 matches 7 bases. Germline lookup yields CDR1 LNHDA and CDR2 SQIVND (reference sequence). V was clipped by 7 bases and J by 3 bases; unmatched bases: 5. The CDR3 sequence is 14 residues long. This chain's CDR3 is CASKEAGHTGELFF. In nucleotides, the CDR3 is TGTGCCAGTAAGGAAGCGGGGCACACCGGGGAGCTGTTTTTT.

The chain uses TRBV7-9 and TRBJ2-7, with TRBD1 identical over 8 bases. There are 15 residues in the CDR3. The germline gives CDR1 SEHNR, CDR2 FQNEAQ (reference sequence). After removal of 1 base from V and 2 bases from J, the junction contained 4 bases not matched to a gene. The DNA for the CDR3 is TGTGCCAGCAGCTTAGGGGCGGGACAGGCCTACGAGCAGTACTTC. Translating it yields CASSLGAGQAYEQYF.